This TCR beta chain originates from a study of blood T cell repertoires in COVID-19. Across the study: The analysed material was cDNA or gDNA that came from T cells, B-cell-depleted T cells, or PBMCs.

In the authors' workflow: Reference gene primer amplification gave nucleated cell count estimates. Profiling relied on immunoSEQ multiplex PCR, and the TCRdb table lists in-frame clones only, not all of them. V and J calls and clone size come straight from that table; D and trimming were deduced from the DNA. This sample has some 69,000 clones, with 81% found just once. Sequencing input: peripheral blood. This clonotype was obtained from a woman between 65 and 79 years old with acute or convalescent COVID-19.

CDR3 protein: CASSSPDEQFF. CDR3 nucleotide sequence: TGTGCCAGCAGCTCCCCGGATGAGCAGTTCTTC. The rearrangement links TRBV6-5 to TRBJ2-1; no reliable D call. The CDR3 sequence is 11 residues long. V lost 6 bases, J lost 8 bases, and 8 bases lay in between. The germline CDR1 and CDR2 sequences are MNHEY and SVGAGI.